This T cell receptor (beta chain) was sequenced in a study of radiation and T cells in renal cell carcinoma. Germline V gives CDR1 MDHEN, CDR2 SYDVKM. V was pared by 7 bases and J by 2 bases, with 3 bases of the junction left unmatched. This CDR3 comprises 14 residues. TCRdb keeps only in-frame clones here, not all; method: immunoSEQ multiplex PCR. The sample shows tens of thousands of clones, roughly 50% of them seen only once. As to treatment: treatment-naive control, cytoreductive nephrectomy. Material: tumor tissue, obtained from a patient whose treatment was nephrectomy without radiotherapy. The chain uses TRBV28 and TRBJ1-3; the match to TRBD1 covers 9 bases. The source is a man aged 35-49 years with renal cell carcinoma. In nucleotides, the CDR3 is TGTGCCAGCATAGGGACAGGGCCTGGAAACACCATATATTTT. Encoded protein: CASIGTGPGNTIYF.